The 25 T cell receptor beta chains below were found in one sample sequenced in a study of identical twins' blood T cells. TCRdb used MiXCR to reprocess the 5' RACE reads, holding one entry per CDR3 protein. The table lists 350,000 to 400,000 distinct CDR3 sequences, over 25% of them singletons. The sample consisted of PBMCs. These TCRs come from a woman aged 18 to 55 in good health.

The CDR3, as DNA: TGTGCCAGCAGTCCCTCGGGACAGGGCAAGAACGGGGAGCTGTTTTTT. As protein: CASSPSGQGKNGELFF. V and J are TRBV12-3 or TRBV12-4 and TRBJ2-2, with TRBD1 matching over 9 bases. Trimming removed 5 bases from V and 7 bases from J; junction bases left unmatched: 11. The CDR3 is made up of 16 amino acids.

The chain employs TRBV11-2 and TRBJ2-5; D is unresolved. This CDR3 region has 15 residues. The V end lost 0 bases, the J end lost 5 bases, and 13 bases lay between the germline ends. The germline CDR1 and CDR2 sequences are SGHAT and FQNNGV. The DNA for the CDR3 is TGTGCCAGCAGCTTAGATCGAACTGCTCCTGAGACCCAGTACTTC. It codes for CASSLDRTAPETQYF.

This clonotype has only a few counts. CDR3: CASSDGGVGQPGNTIYF. The CDR3 DNA reads TGTGCCAGCTCAGACGGCGGCGTGGGCCAGCCTGGAAACACCATATATTTT. The gene calls are TRBV18 and TRBJ1-3; D gene unclear. V lost 5 bases to trimming and J lost 2 bases, with 19 bases between them. The CDR3 sequence is 17 residues long. Germline lookup yields CDR1 KGHSH and CDR2 LQKENI.

This clonotype showed up just a few times. V and J are TRBV2 and TRBJ1-2; tentative D call: TRBD1 (5 bases). Trimming left V 8 bases short and J 4 bases short, with 8 bases between. Germline CDR1 is SNHLY and CDR2 is FYNNEI. CDR3 length equals 11 residues. The CDR3 bases are TGTGCCAGCTTTGGGGGCTATGGCTACACCTTC. Protein sequence: CASFGGYGYTF.

The chain joins TRBV5-1 to TRBJ2-2, with D unresolved. Trimming shortened V by 4 bases and J by 4 bases, and 11 bases separated the two germline ends. Germline CDR1 reads SGHRS; CDR2 reads YFSETQ. CDR3 length: 14 residues. The DNA of the CDR3 is TGCGCCAGCAGCCGTCAGGCGATCACCGGGGAGCTGTTTTTT. Encoded protein: CASSRQAITGELFF.

The chain has TRBV21-1 and TRBJ2-1; the D segment call TRBD1 is taken from the table without a DNA check. TRBV21-1 is reported as a pseudogene. This CDR3 contains 17 residues. CDR3 residues: CASSKDSAPGSYNEQFF. CDR3 nucleotide sequence: TGTGCCAGCAGCAAAGATAGCGCCCCCGGCTCCTACAATGAGCAGTTCTTC.

CDR3: CAISEPEYEQYF. The CDR3 region has the DNA TGTGCCATCAGTGAGCCTGAATACGAGCAGTACTTC. This chain connects TRBV10-3 to TRBJ2-7; D ambiguous. The CDR3 contains 12 residues. Trimming cost V 2 bases and J 4 bases, with 6 bases left between them. Germline CDR1 ENHRY, CDR2 SYGVKD.

The CDR3 region is CSASRFEAFF. CDR3 sequence (DNA): TGCAGTGCTAGCAGATTTGAAGCTTTCTTT. The genes are TRBV20-1 and TRBJ1-1, with D unclear. CDR3 length: 10 amino acids. Germline lookup yields CDR1 DFQATT and CDR2 SNEGSKA (reference sequence). The V and J ends lost 3 bases and 7 bases respectively, with 6 bases between them.

This clonotype was seen more than once but under ten times. The gene calls are TRBV14 and TRBJ1-2; D possibly corresponds to TRBD1 (6 bases). This CDR3 has 14 residues. V lost 4 bases and J 0 bases, leaving 9 bases between the germline ends. The germline V gene encodes CDR1 SGHDN and CDR2 FVKESK. Here the CDR3 DNA reads TGTGCCAGCAGCCGACAGGCGTCTAACTATGGCTACACCTTC. Its protein is CASSRQASNYGYTF.

The chain recombines TRBV5-1 with TRBJ2-2; the D call may be TRBD1 or TRBD2 (5 bases each). Germline CDR1 is SGHRS and CDR2 is YFSETQ. The ends were cut back, 2 bases at V and 0 bases at J, with 14 bases in the middle. This CDR3 has 17 amino acids. Here the CDR3 reads CASSLISGTANTGELFF. For the CDR3, the DNA is TGCGCCAGCAGCTTAATCTCCGGGACCGCGAACACCGGGGAGCTGTTTTTT. Supplemented by reference TRBV5-1 and TRBJ2-2, the full variable domain reads KAGVTQTPRYLIKTRGQQVTLSCSPISGHRSVSWYQQTPGQGLQFLFEYFSETQRNKGNFPGRFSGRQFSNSRSEMNVSTLELGDSALYLCASSLISGTANTGELFFGEGSRLTVL.

The chain links TRBV6-5 to TRBJ2-1, with D possibly TRBD1 on 6 matching bases. The germline V and J ends were trimmed by 6 bases and 7 bases, with 13 bases remaining between them. Germline lookup yields CDR1 MNHEY and CDR2 SVGAGI. This CDR3 comprises 13 residues. The CDR3 loop reads CASSPTGQNEQFF. In DNA form, the CDR3 reads TGTGCCAGCAGCCCGACAGGACAGAATGAGCAGTTCTTC.

The chain links TRBV3-1 to TRBJ2-2; 7 positions match TRBD2. CDR1 is LGHDT and CDR2 is YNNKEL in the germline V gene (reference sequence). The CDR3 covers 16 residues. Trimming cost V 1 base and J 1 base; bases outside gene matches: 3. CDR3 nucleotide sequence: TGTGCCAGCAGCCAAGTTGGGGGGGTGAACACCGGGGAGCTGTTTTTT. Amino acids: CASSQVGGVNTGELFF.

This clonotype occurred a few times. The V gene is TRBV20-1, the J gene TRBJ1-5; D unclear. V lost 6 bases and J 3 bases, leaving 9 bases between the germline ends. The CDR3 consists of 12 residues. In germline, CDR1 is DFQATT, CDR2 SNEGSKA (reference sequence). DNA for the CDR3: TGCAGTGCGCGGAGGATCAATCAGCCCCAGCATTTT. It is translated as CSARRINQPQHF.

The gene calls are TRBV12-3 or TRBV12-4 and TRBJ1-2, with D tentatively TRBD1 (5 bases). The CDR3 is 15 residues long. The V end was cut by 1 base, the J end by 2 bases, with 11 bases between. CDR3 in amino acids: CASSLGGGGNYGYTF. The CDR3 DNA follows: TGTGCCAGCAGTTTAGGTGGGGGGGGGAACTATGGCTACACCTTC.

This chain uses TRBV12-3 or TRBV12-4 with TRBJ2-7; TRBD2 might be the D (6 bases). The CDR3 runs 12 residues. The V end was cut by 8 bases, the J end by 6 bases, with 14 bases between. CDR3 protein: CASSGLRSEQYF. The CDR3 DNA reads as TGTGCCAGCTCCGGACTACGCTCCGAGCAGTACTTC.

The rearrangement links TRBV9 to TRBJ2-1; weak D call: TRBD1 (6 bases). The V gene lost 5 bases and the J gene lost 10 bases, with 10 bases spanning the gap. CDR3 length: 11 amino acids. Germline CDR1 SGDLS, CDR2 YYNGEE. Here the CDR3 DNA reads TGTGCCAGCAGTAACAGGGTCGAGCAGTTCTTC. The encoded protein is CASSNRVEQFF.

V is TRBV3-1 and J is TRBJ2-2; D is possibly TRBD1 (6 bases). The V end was cut by 5 bases, the J end by 7 bases, with 11 bases between. CDR1 is LGHDT, CDR2 YNNKEL, per germline (reference sequence). The CDR3 sequence is 13 residues long. This chain's CDR3 is CASSRTVVGELFF. The DNA for the CDR3 is TGTGCCAGCAGCAGGACAGTGGTCGGGGAGCTGTTTTTT.

In its sample, this clonotype was seen a few times. The chain carries TRBV3-1 and TRBJ2-3, with D tentatively TRBD2 (5 bases). The CDR3 loop spans 15 amino acids. Trimming removed 0 bases at V and 7 bases at J, with 14 bases between. The germline V gene has CDR1 LGHDT and CDR2 YNNKEL (reference sequence). In DNA form, the CDR3 reads TGTGCCAGCAGCCAAGATCAAAGCCGGGGTCATACGCAGTATTTT. Its translation is CASSQDQSRGHTQYF.

A remark on this clonotype: The conserved phenylalanine or tryptophan normally closing the CDR3 is absent here, so this likely arose from a read error. V and J are TRBV12-3 or TRBV12-4 and TRBJ2-1, with D maybe TRBD2 (5 bases). This CDR3 region has 11 residues. V was clipped by 6 bases and J by 10 bases, with 10 bases between them. The CDR3 reads CASSLTGEQFL. The CDR3 DNA is TGTGCCAGCAGCCTTACGGGGGAGCAGTTCCTC.

The DNA of the CDR3 is TGTGCCAGCAGCTTATCCCCGGGACAGGTCACTGAAGCTTTCTTT. Translating it yields CASSLSPGQVTEAFF. V usage is TRBV7-2 and J usage is TRBJ1-1; 8 bases match TRBD1. This CDR3 comprises 15 residues. Germline V gives CDR1 SGHTA, CDR2 FQGNSA. V was clipped by 2 bases and J by 4 bases; unmatched bases: 6.

Turning to this clonotype: The germline gene is not matched at one end of the junction; a read error may be the cause. The chain joins TRBV2 to TRBJ2-1; 8 bases fit TRBD1. The CDR3 has 14 residues. Germline values: CDR1 SNHLY, CDR2 FYNNEI. The CDR3 bases are TGTGCCATCCCTTCAGGGGGCTCCTACAATGGGCAGTTCTTC. Amino acids: CAIPSGGSYNGQFF.

As for this clonotype: This may come from a read error, since a much larger clone is one base off. V and J are TRBV14 and TRBJ2-7; D not resolved. Germline V gives CDR1 SGHDN, CDR2 FVKESK. The CDR3 spans 12 residues. The chain's CDR3 is CVSSPQRTEQYF. In DNA form, the CDR3 reads TGTGTCAGCAGCCCTCAACGGACCGAGCAGTACTTC.

This clonotype was seen a few times. This chain connects TRBV19 to TRBJ2-1; 7 positions match TRBD2. The V gene's germline CDR1 is LNHDA and CDR2 SQIVND (reference sequence). This CDR3 has 14 residues. The V segment lost 9 bases and the J segment 3 bases; nucleotides outside the gene matches: 8. The CDR3 loop is CASLDLAGYNEQFF. The CDR3 DNA reads as TGTGCCAGCCTTGACTTAGCGGGCTACAATGAGCAGTTCTTC.

Ten or more counts support this clonotype. The V and J genes are TRBV6-1 and TRBJ2-2; 9 bases match TRBD2. The CDR3 totals 15 residues. Germline CDR1 is MNHNS and CDR2 is SASEGT. J lost 7 bases, V lost 4 bases, and 7 bases had no gene match. The CDR3 region has the DNA TGTGCCAGCAGTGGTAGCGGGGGAAGGGTCGGGGAGCTGTTTTTT. This gives the protein CASSGSGGRVGELFF.

The gene calls are TRBV29-1 and TRBJ2-5; D remains ambiguous. In germline, CDR1 is SQVTM, CDR2 ANQGSEA. The CDR3 extends over 12 amino acids. V lost 4 bases and J 5 bases, leaving 11 bases between the germline ends. CDR3 sequence: CSVGKLGETQYF. DNA for the CDR3: TGCAGCGTTGGGAAATTGGGGGAGACCCAGTACTTC.